What follows are 30 T cell receptor beta chains derived from one specimen sequenced in a study of early T cells in non-severe SARS-CoV-2 infection. Using its own MiXCR run on the 5' RACE reads, TCRdb lists one record per CDR3 protein. The sample lists some 82,000 distinct CDR3 sequences, 9% to 14% seen once, with approximately 2.6% in the top ten. The source material was whole blood. The origin of the receptors is an adult who was a healthcare worker with PCR-confirmed SARS-CoV-2 infection or an uninfected control (not recorded which).

The CDR3 region is CATEISGVYGYTF. As DNA, the CDR3 is TGTGCCACCGAGATATCTGGGGTCTATGGCTACACCTTC. The chain is built from TRBV28 and TRBJ1-2; D is unresolved. The CDR3 has 13 amino acids. The V and J ends lost 10 bases and 4 bases respectively, with 16 bases between them. The germline V gene has CDR1 MDHEN and CDR2 SYDVKM.

This clonotype was seen more than once but under ten times. The rearrangement joins TRBV7-3 to TRBJ2-7; 7 bases align to TRBD1. With V trimmed by 5 bases and J by 3 bases, 22 bases remained unmatched. Germline V gene lookup returns CDR1 SGHTA and CDR2 FQGTGA. The length of the CDR3 is 19 residues. The CDR3 DNA sequence: TGTGCCAGCAGCCCCCGGGGACCTTCGACAGGGCCGCCTTACTACGAGCAGTACTTC. Its translation is CASSPRGPSTGPPYYEQYF.

This clonotype was observed many times. The chain joins TRBV28 to TRBJ1-5, with unresolved D. The V gene's germline CDR1 is MDHEN and CDR2 SYDVKM. There are 13 residues in the CDR3. V was clipped by 3 bases and J by 3 bases, with 6 bases between them. For the CDR3, the DNA is TGTGCCAGCAGTTTGGGGAACAATCAGCCCCAGCATTTT. It specifies CASSLGNNQPQHF.

This chain uses TRBV3-1 with TRBJ1-2; unclear D gene. Germline V gene lookup returns CDR1 LGHDT and CDR2 YNNKEL (reference sequence). There are 12 residues in the CDR3. V lost 4 bases and J 4 bases, leaving 7 bases between the germline ends. The CDR3, as DNA: TGTGCCAGCAGCCGTCGGACCTATGGCTACACCTTC. This gives the protein CASSRRTYGYTF.

This clonotype occurred many times. This sequence joins TRBV12-3 or TRBV12-4 and TRBJ1-3, with D maybe TRBD1 (5 bases). Trimming left V 8 bases short and J 2 bases short, with 16 bases between. The CDR3 contains 15 residues. In DNA, the CDR3 is TGTGCCAGCCGTTCGATCCCGACAGCTGGAAACACCATATATTTT. Residues: CASRSIPTAGNTIYF.

This clonotype was seen only a few times. The J gene is TRBJ2-7, the V gene TRBV5-1, with D possibly being TRBD1 (5 bases). The V end was cut by 0 bases, the J end by 9 bases, with 19 bases between. Per the germline V gene, CDR1 is SGHRS and CDR2 is YFSETQ. This CDR3 has 15 residues. This CDR3 is CASSLGQSSVRGQYF. In DNA form, the CDR3 reads TGCGCCAGCAGCTTGGGACAGTCCTCAGTACGAGGGCAGTACTTC.

Many counts were recorded for this clonotype. V is TRBV13 and J is TRBJ2-1; no clear D gene. The germline V and J ends were trimmed by 5 bases and 5 bases, with 16 bases remaining between them. CDR1 and CDR2 from the germline V gene are PRHDT and FYEKMQ (reference sequence). This CDR3 spans 15 amino acids. DNA for the CDR3: TGTGCCAGCAGCCCCCCCCCCCGGAGAAACAATGAGCAGTTCTTC. This translates into CASSPPPRRNNEQFF.

This clonotype has a count of ten or more. The rearrangement joins TRBV6-1 to TRBJ1-1; maybe TRBD1 (5 bases). Trimming shortened V by 2 bases and J by 5 bases, and 6 bases separated the two germline ends. The CDR3 is made up of 12 amino acids. Per germline, CDR1 MNHNS and CDR2 SASEGT. The CDR3, as DNA: TGTGCCAGCAGTGAAAGGGGTACTGAAGCTTTCTTT. Its translation is CASSERGTEAFF.

This clonotype was counted at least ten times. The V and J genes are TRBV28 and TRBJ1-5; no clear D. The CDR3 is made up of 12 amino acids. The germline V and J ends were trimmed by 3 bases and 5 bases, with 5 bases remaining between them. Germline CDR1 reads MDHEN; CDR2 reads SYDVKM. As DNA, the CDR3 is TGTGCCAGCAGTTTCGATCATCAGCCCCAGCATTTT. Translating gives CASSFDHQPQHF.

This clonotype was counted many times. The chain joins TRBV6-4 to TRBJ2-7, with a weak D call TRBD1 (5 bases). CDR1 and CDR2 (germline): MRHNA, SNTAGT. The CDR3 is 14 residues long. Trimming shortened V by 2 bases and J by 0 bases, and 8 bases separated the two germline ends. The CDR3 reads CASSDDRDSYEQYF. The DNA for the CDR3 is TGTGCCAGCAGTGACGACAGAGACTCCTACGAGCAGTACTTC.

This clonotype was seen more than once but under ten times. The chain employs TRBV30 and TRBJ1-6; a weak D match, TRBD1 (6 bases). The CDR3 consists of 14 residues. The ends were cut back, 3 bases at V and 8 bases at J, with 14 bases in the middle. CDR1 is GTSNPN, CDR2 SVGIG, per germline (reference sequence). The CDR3 DNA reads TGTGCCTGGAGGGGGGCCACACACGATTCACCCCTCCACTTT. This sequence encodes CAWRGATHDSPLHF.

This clonotype was detected only a few times. V and J are TRBV29-1 and TRBJ2-1; 8 bases agree with TRBD2. CDR1 SQVTM and CDR2 ANQGSEA come from the germline V gene. The V segment lost 4 bases and the J segment 7 bases; nucleotides outside the gene matches: 6. This CDR3 has 13 residues. Written as DNA, the CDR3 is TGCAGCGTTGCCCCGGGGGGGCAGAATGAGCAGTTCTTC. Its protein is CSVAPGGQNEQFF.

This clonotype appeared many times. The chain is built from TRBV9 and TRBJ2-7; TRBD2 might be the D (5 bases). Trimming stripped 3 bases from V and 6 bases from J, with 16 bases between. There are 14 residues in the CDR3. From germline, CDR1 is SGDLS and CDR2 YYNGEE. The CDR3 DNA is TGTGCCAGCAGCGCTTCCCAGACTATTTCCGAGCAGTACTTC. This codes for CASSASQTISEQYF.

Many counts were recorded for this clonotype. The J gene is TRBJ1-1, the V gene TRBV20-1; 7 nucleotides match TRBD1. Trimming cost V 6 bases and J 1 base; bases outside gene matches: 5. Germline V gene sequence: CDR1 DFQATT, CDR2 SNEGSKA (reference sequence). CDR3 length: 13 residues. CDR3 region: CSAPGQTNTEAFF. CDR3 DNA sequence: TGCAGTGCCCCGGGACAGACGAACACTGAAGCTTTCTTT.

This clonotype was found many times. The chain recombines TRBV12-3 or TRBV12-4 with TRBJ1-6; D remains unclear. V was pared by 3 bases and J by 8 bases, with 5 bases between. The length of the CDR3 is 12 residues. CDR3 amino acids: CASSFVDSPLHF. In nucleotides, the CDR3 is TGTGCCAGCAGTTTTGTGGATTCACCCCTCCACTTT.

This clonotype was recorded a few times. This chain uses TRBV7-2 with TRBJ2-2, with TRBD2 matching over 7 bases. With V trimmed by 4 bases and J by 6 bases, 8 bases remained unmatched. This CDR3 has 15 residues. The germline gives CDR1 SGHTA, CDR2 FQGNSA. CDR3 region: CASSSRGAGPGELFF. The CDR3 DNA follows: TGTGCCAGCAGCTCCCGGGGAGCGGGGCCCGGGGAGCTGTTTTTT.

This clonotype was observed a handful of times. The chain recombines TRBV2 with TRBJ2-5; 9 bases align to TRBD2. CDR3 size: 16 residues. Germline trimming cut 4 bases from V and 2 bases from J; bases unmatched to any gene: 8. Germline CDR1 and CDR2: SNHLY and FYNNEI. The CDR3 loop reads CASSGGSGSGQETQYF. The CDR3 bases are TGTGCCAGCAGTGGGGGTAGCGGGAGTGGTCAAGAGACCCAGTACTTC.

In its sample, this clonotype was seen many times. The chain recombines TRBV29-1 with TRBJ2-3; 8 bases map to TRBD1. V shed 7 bases and J 4 bases; nucleotides not matched to a gene: 4. The CDR3 is made up of 12 amino acids. The germline V gene has CDR1 SQVTM and CDR2 ANQGSEA. In DNA, the CDR3 is TGCAGCGGCGGGACAGGCCCAGATACGCAGTATTTT. Amino acids: CSGGTGPDTQYF.

The chain is built from TRBV2 and TRBJ1-1; D not certain. V was pared by 3 bases and J by 5 bases, with 10 bases between. This CDR3 region has 13 residues. Germline V gives CDR1 SNHLY, CDR2 FYNNEI. DNA for the CDR3: TGTGCCAGCAGTGACATGGGTCCTACTGAAGCTTTCTTT. This codes for CASSDMGPTEAFF.

This clonotype was observed a few times. The J gene is TRBJ2-5, the V gene TRBV12-3 or TRBV12-4; D may correspond to TRBD1 or TRBD2 (5 bases each). This CDR3 has 12 amino acids. Trimming took 7 bases from V and 4 from J, leaving 10 bases between them. CDR3 DNA: TGTGCCAGCAACGAGAGGGGAGAGACCCAGTACTTC. Its protein is CASNERGETQYF.

This clonotype has a handful of counts. The CDR3 protein is CAWSKENYGYTF. The CDR3 coding sequence is TGTGCCTGGAGTAAGGAAAACTATGGCTACACCTTC. This sequence joins TRBV30 and TRBJ1-2; no reliable D call. V shed 2 bases and J shed 2 bases, with 6 bases lying between them. The CDR3 runs 12 residues. Germline V gene data show CDR1 as GTSNPN and CDR2 as SVGIG (reference sequence).

V usage is TRBV29-1 and J usage is TRBJ2-2; 10 nucleotides line up with TRBD1. V was clipped by 6 bases and J by 0 bases; unmatched bases: 1. Per germline, CDR1 SQVTM and CDR2 ANQGSEA. The CDR3 has 14 residues. The CDR3 region has the DNA TGCAGCGTGGGACAGGGGTCGAACACCGGGGAGCTGTTTTTT. Translated: CSVGQGSNTGELFF.

This clonotype was counted ten times or more. The gene calls are TRBV5-1 and TRBJ1-1, with D unclear. Germline CDR1 is SGHRS and CDR2 is YFSETQ. The V end was cut by 1 base, the J end by 0 bases, with 10 bases between. This CDR3 spans 15 amino acids. The CDR3 sequence is CASSLKSLMNTEAFF. DNA for the CDR3: TGCGCCAGCAGCTTGAAAAGCTTAATGAACACTGAAGCTTTCTTT. The full variable domain, in which reference TRBV5-1 and TRBJ1-1 provide the parts outside the CDR3, is KAGVTQTPRYLIKTRGQQVTLSCSPISGHRSVSWYQQTPGQGLQFLFEYFSETQRNKGNFPGRFSGRQFSNSRSEMNVSTLELGDSALYLCASSLKSLMNTEAFFGQGTRLTVV.

This clonotype was counted ten times or more. The chain links TRBV6-5 to TRBJ2-2; 8 bases match TRBD2. Germline trimming cut 0 bases from V and 6 bases from J; bases unmatched to any gene: 3. Germline lookup yields CDR1 MNHEY and CDR2 SVGAGI. The CDR3 has 15 amino acids. The CDR3 sequence is CASSYSGLVPGELFF. CDR3 sequence (DNA): TGTGCCAGCAGTTACTCGGGACTAGTGCCCGGGGAGCTGTTTTTT.

This clonotype was detected many times. V is TRBV30 and J is TRBJ1-2; TRBD1 might be the D (5 bases). CDR3 size: 14 residues. Germline values: CDR1 GTSNPN, CDR2 SVGIG (reference sequence). V lost 5 bases and J lost 0, with 13 bases in between. CDR3 in DNA: TGTGCCTGGGAAAAGGGGACGGCTAACTATGGCTACACCTTC. This codes for CAWEKGTANYGYTF.

The table lists this clonotype with a few counts. V usage is TRBV7-8 and J usage is TRBJ1-5, with D tentatively TRBD1 (5 bases). With 0 bases removed from V and 6 bases from J, the gap between germline ends came to 6 bases. Germline CDR1 reads SGHVS; CDR2 reads FQNEAQ. The CDR3 sequence is 13 residues long. The CDR3 coding sequence is TGTGCCAGCAGCTTAGCGGGGGGTCAGCCCCAGCATTTT. This gives the protein CASSLAGGQPQHF. Full variable domain (missing parts from reference TRBV7-8 and TRBJ1-5): GAGVSQSPRYKVAKRGQDVALRCDPISGHVSLFWYQQALGQGPEFLTYFQNEAQLDKSGLPSDRFFAERPEGSVSTLKIQRTQQEDSAVYLCASSLAGGQPQHFGDGTRLSIL.

The chain joins TRBV5-1 to TRBJ2-7; the match to TRBD1 covers 10 bases. CDR3 length equals 14 residues. From germline, CDR1 is SGHRS and CDR2 YFSETQ. V lost 4 bases, J lost 6 bases, and 7 bases stayed unmatched. This CDR3 is CASSRDRGPLEQYF. CDR3 DNA sequence: TGCGCCAGCAGCCGGGACAGGGGTCCGCTCGAGCAGTACTTC.

This chain joins TRBV10-1 and TRBJ2-2; D may be TRBD1 (6 bases). CDR3 size: 12 residues. V dropped 5 bases and J dropped 6 bases, with 7 bases sitting between them. Germline CDR1 and CDR2: WNHNN and SYGVQD (reference sequence). The CDR3 loop is CASSPGAGELFF. CDR3 DNA sequence: TGCGCCAGCAGTCCAGGGGCCGGGGAGCTGTTTTTT.

The V gene is TRBV5-4, the J gene TRBJ2-1; 12 nucleotides line up with TRBD1. The CDR3 covers 16 residues. The J segment lost 5 bases and the V segment lost 3 bases, leaving 6 bases of the junction unmatched. CDR1 SGHNT and CDR2 YYREEE come from the germline V gene (reference sequence). Here the CDR3 DNA reads TGTGCCAGCAGCTCGGCCGGGACAGGGGGCCACAATGAGCAGTTCTTC. The encoded protein is CASSSAGTGGHNEQFF.

The chain has TRBV7-9 and TRBJ2-7; D gene ambiguous. Germline V gives CDR1 SEHNR, CDR2 FQNEAQ (reference sequence). Trimming removed 3 bases at V and 0 bases at J, with 6 bases between. The CDR3 spans 13 residues. CDR3 amino acids: CASSFIYSYEQYF. CDR3 DNA: TGTGCCAGCAGCTTCATTTACTCCTACGAGCAGTACTTC.